This entry lists 28 T cell receptor beta chains sequenced from one sample in a study of blood T cell repertoires in COVID-19. Repertoires were generated with immunoSEQ multiplex PCR, while TCRdb's copy carries only in-frame clones and drops some. This table has roughly 350,000 clones, about 89% appearing once. Sequences were obtained from peripheral blood. The source is a woman in her twenties or thirties with COVID-19, enrolled during active disease.

The rearrangement uses TRBV7-9 and TRBJ1-1, with D perhaps TRBD1 (5 bases). The ends were cut back, 5 bases at V and 12 bases at J, with 16 bases in the middle. Germline V gene lookup returns CDR1 SEHNR and CDR2 FQNEAQ (reference sequence). This CDR3 has 12 amino acids. The chain's CDR3 is CASSLYDSRSFF. CDR3 nucleotide sequence: TGTGCCAGCAGCCTTTACGACAGTCGATCTTTCTTT.

The rearrangement uses TRBV4-1 and TRBJ1-5; 7 bases map to TRBD1. This CDR3 region has 15 residues. The trim removed 1 base at V and 5 bases at J, leaving 5 bases unmatched. From germline, CDR1 is MGHRA and CDR2 YSYEKL. This CDR3 reads CASSQGQGPDQPQHF. The CDR3 nucleotides are TGCGCCAGCAGCCAAGGACAGGGTCCTGATCAGCCCCAGCATTTT.

The rearrangement joins TRBV5-8 to TRBJ2-7; perhaps TRBD1 as D (6 bases). The germline V and J ends were trimmed by 4 bases and 4 bases, with 15 bases remaining between them. The CDR3 extends over 14 amino acids. Germline V lookup: CDR1 SGHTS, CDR2 YDEGEE. Here the CDR3 reads CASSGPGTLYEQYF. In DNA, the CDR3 is TGTGCCAGCAGCGGACCCGGGACACTTTACGAGCAGTACTTC.

The chain has TRBV7-3 and TRBJ1-1, with 9 bases that match TRBD1. The CDR3 totals 11 residues. CDR1 is SGHTA, CDR2 FQGTGA, per germline. V dropped 4 bases and J dropped 13; count of bases not matched to a gene: 4. The CDR3 DNA follows: TGTGCCAGCAGCTCGGGACAGGGCCTTTTCTTT. Its translation is CASSSGQGLFF.

CDR3 residues: CATSETAGSSYNEQFF. The CDR3 bases are TGTGCCACCAGTGAGACTGCGGGAAGCTCCTACAATGAGCAGTTCTTC. V usage is TRBV24-1 and J usage is TRBJ2-1; maybe TRBD2 (6 bases). In germline, CDR1 is KGHDR, CDR2 SFDVKD. Trimming took 4 bases from V and 0 from J, leaving 12 bases between them. CDR3 length: 16 amino acids.

This chain links TRBV19 with TRBJ2-1, with TRBD2 matching over 13 bases. Germline trimming cut 8 bases from V and 6 bases from J; bases unmatched to any gene: 7. CDR1 is LNHDA and CDR2 is SQIVND in the germline V gene (reference sequence). The CDR3 covers 15 residues. CDR3 protein: CASRTSGRGVNEQFF. In DNA, the CDR3 is TGTGCCAGTCGGACTAGCGGGAGAGGGGTCAATGAGCAGTTCTTC.

The chain has TRBV19 and TRBJ2-2; the D is unclear. The length of the CDR3 is 14 residues. Per the germline V gene, CDR1 is LNHDA and CDR2 is SQIVND (reference sequence). V lost 0 bases and J lost 6, with 8 bases in between. Here the CDR3 reads CASSIDQAPGELFF. The CDR3 bases are TGTGCCAGTAGTATAGATCAAGCCCCCGGGGAGCTGTTTTTT.

The rearrangement joins TRBV7-2 to TRBJ2-7; TRBD1 aligns across 12 bases. This CDR3 is 15 amino acids long. CDR1 and CDR2 from the germline V gene are SGHTA and FQGNSA. With 4 bases clipped from V and 2 bases from J, the junction kept 3 bases outside the gene matches. CDR3 amino acids: CASSYGTGGTYEQYF. CDR3 nucleotide sequence: TGTGCCAGCAGCTACGGGACAGGGGGCACCTACGAGCAGTACTTC.

The chain couples TRBV7-2 to TRBJ2-4; D is undetermined. Germline values: CDR1 SGHTA, CDR2 FQGNSA. The CDR3 totals 13 residues. Trimming stripped 0 bases from V and 8 bases from J, with 8 bases between. The CDR3 loop reads CASSLALRDIQYF. The DNA for the CDR3 is TGTGCCAGCAGCTTAGCCCTCCGGGACATTCAGTACTTC.

This chain joins TRBV6-5 and TRBJ1-4; no clear D. The germline V gene has CDR1 MNHEY and CDR2 SVGAGI. This CDR3 region has 12 residues. The V end was cut by 7 bases, the J end by 4 bases, with 7 bases between. CDR3: CASNGLNEKLFF. The CDR3 DNA sequence: TGTGCCAGCAATGGGCTTAATGAAAAACTGTTTTTT.

Regarding this clone: The sample holds other DNA sequences that translate to the same CDR3. The gene calls are TRBV28 and TRBJ2-2; unclear D gene. Germline V lookup: CDR1 MDHEN, CDR2 SYDVKM. This CDR3 comprises 12 residues. V was trimmed by 6 bases and J by 2 bases, leaving 4 bases between them. CDR3 coding DNA: TGTGCCAGCAGCCTTAACACCGGGGAGCTGTTTTTT. Its protein product is CASSLNTGELFF. Full variable domain (remainder filled in from reference TRBV28 and TRBJ2-2): DVKVTQSSRYLVKRTGEKVFLECVQDMDHENMFWYRQDPGLGLRLIYFSYDVKMKEKGDIPEGYSVSREKKERFSLILESASTNQTSMYLCASSLNTGELFFGEGSRLTVL.

The rearrangement links TRBV3-1 (or the pseudogene TRBV3-2) to TRBJ2-1; TRBD2 matches 10 bases. With 4 bases clipped from V and 6 bases from J, the junction kept 12 bases outside the gene matches. The CDR3 runs 17 residues. Per germline, CDR1 LGHDT and CDR2 YNNKEL (reference sequence). DNA for the CDR3: TGTGCCAGCAGCCTTTGGACTAGCGGCCCGGGCGGCAATGAGCAGTTCTTC. Its translation: CASSLWTSGPGGNEQFF.

V usage is TRBV5-1 and J usage is TRBJ2-5; 7 bases map to TRBD2. The CDR3 loop spans 13 amino acids. V lost 4 bases to trimming and J lost 7 bases; unmatched junction nucleotides: 7. The germline CDR1 and CDR2 sequences are SGHRS and YFSETQ. CDR3 bases: TGCGCCAGCAGCAAGCGGGACGCGCGGACCCAGTACTTC. It codes for CASSKRDARTQYF.

The rearrangement joins TRBV2 to TRBJ1-2; 9 positions agree with TRBD1. V lost 10 bases, J lost 8 bases, and 11 bases stayed unmatched. Per germline, CDR1 SNHLY and CDR2 FYNNEI. The CDR3 is 13 residues long. CDR3 amino acids: CATLPGQGLGYTF. The CDR3 bases are TGTGCCACCCTACCGGGACAGGGACTCGGCTACACCTTC.

This clone appeared once. The rearrangement joins TRBV2 to TRBJ2-1; 9 bases are a match to TRBD1. Trimming cost V 7 bases and J 3 bases; bases outside gene matches: 1. CDR3 length equals 13 residues. The germline gives CDR1 SNHLY, CDR2 FYNNEI. The CDR3 nucleotides are TGTGCCAGCAAGACAGGGGGCTACAATGAGCAGTTCTTC. Translated: CASKTGGYNEQFF.

The rearrangement joins TRBV9 to TRBJ2-7, with 9 bases fitting TRBD1. The CDR3 has 18 residues. Trimming took 2 bases from V and 2 from J; bases not matched to a gene: 14. Germline V gene lookup returns CDR1 SGDLS and CDR2 YYNGEE. CDR3 protein: CASSVGAKRGQGAYEQYF. In DNA form, the CDR3 reads TGTGCCAGCAGCGTTGGCGCCAAAAGGGGACAGGGAGCCTACGAGCAGTACTTC. The whole variable domain, remainder taken from reference TRBV9 and TRBJ2-7, is DSGVTQTPKHLITATGQRVTLRCSPRSGDLSVYWYQQSLDQGLQFLIQYYNGEERAKGNILERFSAQQFPDLHSELNLSSLELGDSALYFCASSVGAKRGQGAYEQYFGPGTRLTVT.

This clone is a singleton in its sample. The V call is TRBV6-5, the J call TRBJ1-5, with D perhaps matching TRBD1 (5 bases). Trimming stripped 0 bases from V and 4 bases from J, with 7 bases between. Germline-derived CDR1 and CDR2 are MNHEY and SVGAGI. This CDR3 is built from 14 residues. For the CDR3, the DNA is TGTGCCAGCAGTTACTCGACAGTTAATCAGCCCCAGCATTTT. Translation: CASSYSTVNQPQHF.

V and J are TRBV28 and TRBJ1-5, with 7 bases that match TRBD1. The CDR3 totals 20 residues. Germline V gene lookup returns CDR1 MDHEN and CDR2 SYDVKM. V was pared by 3 bases and J by 2 bases, with 19 bases of the junction left unmatched. The CDR3 DNA follows: TGTGCCAGCAGTTTCGTTATCGAGACAGGGTCTCAGGCGGGCAATCAGCCCCAGCATTTT. Its translation is CASSFVIETGSQAGNQPQHF.

For the CDR3, the DNA is TGCGCCAGCAGCCTTTCCACTAGCGGGAGTTCCCAAAAGCAGTACTTC. Its translation is CASSLSTSGSSQKQYF. V and J are TRBV5-1 and TRBJ2-7, with TRBD2 matching 11 bases. CDR3 length: 16 residues. From germline, CDR1 is SGHRS and CDR2 YFSETQ. Germline trimming cut 4 bases from V and 8 bases from J; bases unmatched to any gene: 14.

This clone appeared once. The CDR3 loop reads CSGIGTSGQETQYF. CDR3 DNA: TGCAGCGGCATAGGGACTAGCGGACAAGAGACCCAGTACTTC. The genes are TRBV29-1 and TRBJ2-5; TRBD2 matches at 11 bases. Trimming cost V 7 bases and J 2 bases; bases outside gene matches: 6. This CDR3 has 14 amino acids. CDR1 and CDR2 (germline): SQVTM, ANQGSEA.

This rearrangement joins TRBV9 to TRBJ1-4; 7 bases are a match to TRBD1. Germline V lookup: CDR1 SGDLS, CDR2 YYNGEE. The ends lost 4 bases at V and 0 bases at J; junction bases unmatched: 6. There are 16 residues in the CDR3. CDR3: CASSPRQGTTNEKLFF. In nucleotides, the CDR3 is TGTGCCAGCAGCCCCCGACAGGGTACAACTAATGAAAAACTGTTTTTT. Full variable domain (missing parts from reference TRBV9 and TRBJ1-4): DSGVTQTPKHLITATGQRVTLRCSPRSGDLSVYWYQQSLDQGLQFLIQYYNGEERAKGNILERFSAQQFPDLHSELNLSSLELGDSALYFCASSPRQGTTNEKLFFGSGTQLSVL.

V usage is TRBV2 and J usage is TRBJ1-1; D call uncertain. The CDR3 length is 12 residues. Germline values: CDR1 SNHLY, CDR2 FYNNEI. The V gene lost 6 bases and the J gene lost 2 bases, with 7 bases spanning the gap. In DNA, the CDR3 is TGTGCCAGCAGCTTCAGAAACACTGAAGCTTTCTTT. It encodes CASSFRNTEAFF.

The rearrangement links TRBV2 to TRBJ2-3; 9 bases agree with TRBD2. The CDR3 is 15 amino acids. Germline CDR1 is SNHLY and CDR2 is FYNNEI. With 3 bases clipped from V and 1 base from J, the junction kept 2 bases outside the gene matches. This CDR3 reads CASSELAGGTDTQYF. The CDR3 coding sequence is TGTGCCAGCAGTGAGTTAGCGGGGGGCACAGATACGCAGTATTTT.

The gene calls are TRBV7-8 and TRBJ2-7, with 10 positions matching TRBD2. V gave up 1 base and J gave up 3 bases; unmatched junction bases: 3. The germline CDR1 and CDR2 sequences are SGHVS and FQNEAQ. This CDR3 comprises 15 residues. DNA of the CDR3: TGTGCCAGCAGCTTAGAAGCGGGAGGGAGCTACGAGCAGTACTTC. Translation: CASSLEAGGSYEQYF.

V usage is TRBV30 and J usage is TRBJ1-1; D call uncertain. Trimming took off 5 bases at V and 4 bases at J, with 14 bases between the two ends. The CDR3 spans 13 residues. Per germline, CDR1 GTSNPN and CDR2 SVGIG (reference sequence). CDR3 sequence reads: CAWGGEGTTEAFF. The CDR3 DNA reads TGTGCCTGGGGCGGAGAAGGAACCACTGAAGCTTTCTTT.

CDR3 sequence: CASSTHKAGARYEQYF. Written as DNA, the CDR3 is TGTGCCAGCAGCACCCATAAAGCGGGAGCTCGCTACGAGCAGTACTTC. The genes are TRBV11-2 and TRBJ2-7; 8 nucleotides match TRBD2. Germline loops: CDR1 SGHAT, CDR2 FQNNGV. This CDR3 is built from 16 residues. The V segment lost 5 bases and the J segment 3 bases; nucleotides outside the gene matches: 12.

The V call is TRBV10-2, the J call TRBJ2-6, with D possibly being TRBD2 (7 bases). The length of the CDR3 is 17 residues. Germline values: CDR1 WSHSY, CDR2 SAAADI. V lost 8 bases to trimming and J lost 0 bases, with 17 bases between them. The CDR3 loop is CASWRGGSTSGANVLTF. CDR3 nucleotide sequence: TGCGCCAGCTGGCGCGGGGGCAGTACCTCTGGGGCCAACGTCCTGACTTTC.

V usage is TRBV14 and J usage is TRBJ2-7, with D perhaps TRBD2 (7 bases). CDR3 length: 16 amino acids. Trimming took 1 base from V and 4 from J, leaving 17 bases between them. Germline V CDR1 and CDR2: SGHDN, FVKESK. The CDR3 bases are TGTGCCAGCAGCCAAGGGTCGGCGGGGGCTCCGTACGAGCAGTACTTC. Translating gives CASSQGSAGAPYEQYF.